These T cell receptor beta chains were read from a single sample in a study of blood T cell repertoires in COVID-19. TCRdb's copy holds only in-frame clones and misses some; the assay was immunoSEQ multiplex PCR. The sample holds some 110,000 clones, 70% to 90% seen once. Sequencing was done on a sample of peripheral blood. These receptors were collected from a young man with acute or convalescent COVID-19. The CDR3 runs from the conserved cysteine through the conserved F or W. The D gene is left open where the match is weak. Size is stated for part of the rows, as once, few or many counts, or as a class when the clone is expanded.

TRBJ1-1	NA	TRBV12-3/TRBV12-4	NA	TGTGCCAGCAGTCCCTATGGAGGGGACGCTTTCTTT	CASSPYGGDAFF
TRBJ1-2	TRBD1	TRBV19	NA	TGTGCCAGTAGAGGGACAGGAGTTTATGGCTACACCTTC	CASRGTGVYGYTF
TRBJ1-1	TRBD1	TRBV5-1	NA	TGCGCCAGCCTCAGGGAGACAGGGGACACTGAAGCTTTCTTT	CASLRETGDTEAFF
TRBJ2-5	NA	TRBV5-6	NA	TGTGCCAGCAGCTTGGTTGGCAGGCTCCAAGAGACCCAGTACTTC	CASSLVGRLQETQYF
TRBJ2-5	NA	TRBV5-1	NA	TGCGCCAGCAGCTTTAAGGCACAGGGACAATCAGAGACCCAGTACTTC	CASSFKAQGQSETQYF
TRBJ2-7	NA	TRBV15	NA	TGTGCCACCAGCAGAGATGCCGAGTACGAGCAGTACTTC	CATSRDAEYEQYF
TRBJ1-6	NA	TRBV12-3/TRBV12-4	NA	TGTGCCAGCAGTTTGAGGAACAATTCACCCCTCCACTTT	CASSLRNNSPLHF
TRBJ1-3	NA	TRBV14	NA	TGTGCCAGCAGCCAGCGGGGGTCGACCCCGGCTGGAAACACCATATATTTT	CASSQRGSTPAGNTIYF
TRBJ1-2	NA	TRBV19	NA	TGTGCCAGTAGTATCCGGGAGAGCTATGGCTACACCTTC	CASSIRESYGYTF
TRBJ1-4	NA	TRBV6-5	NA	TGTGCCAGCAGCAACCTCAGGGATCACGAAGAAAAACTGTTTTTT	CASSNLRDHEEKLFF
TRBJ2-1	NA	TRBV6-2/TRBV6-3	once	TGTGCCAGCAGTTACATAGTCGGGGGGCTAGGTGAGCAGTTCTTC	CASSYIVGGLGEQFF
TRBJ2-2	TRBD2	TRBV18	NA	TGTGCCAGCTCAGGGACTAGCGGGGGACCTCTGAACACCGGGGAGCTGTTTTTT	CASSGTSGGPLNTGELFF
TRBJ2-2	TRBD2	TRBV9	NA	TGTGCCAGCAGCGTAGGACCAGGGAGGGGCGGGGAGCTGTTTTTT	CASSVGPGRGGELFF
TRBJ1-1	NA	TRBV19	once	TGTGCCAGTAGTATTTCGGGGAACACTGAAGCTTTCTTT	CASSISGNTEAFF
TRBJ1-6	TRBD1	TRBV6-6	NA	TGTGCCAGCCGCCACCACAGGACAGGGGACTCACCCCTCCACTTT	CASRHHRTGDSPLHF
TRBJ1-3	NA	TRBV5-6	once	TGTGCCAGCAGCTTGTCCAGGGGCCTCTTCTCTGGAAACACCATATATTTT	CASSLSRGLFSGNTIYF
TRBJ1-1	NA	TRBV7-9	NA	TGTGCCAGCAACTCGCGGGCGGTGAACACTGAAGCTTTCTTT	CASNSRAVNTEAFF
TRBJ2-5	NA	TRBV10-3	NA	TGTGCCATCAGTGAGTCGCTTTCGGGGGGCGAGACCCAGTACTTC	CAISESLSGGETQYF
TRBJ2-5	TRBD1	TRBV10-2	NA	TGCGCCAGCAGTGACCCCGGGACAGGGATAGAGACCCAGTACTTC	CASSDPGTGIETQYF
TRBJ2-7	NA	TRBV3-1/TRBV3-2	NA	TGTGCCAGCAGCCAAAGAACGACTGATCTTGTGCAGTACTTC	CASSQRTTDLVQYF
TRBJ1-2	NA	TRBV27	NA	TGTGCCAGCAGTTTGTCAGGACTCTATGGCTACACCTTC	CASSLSGLYGYTF
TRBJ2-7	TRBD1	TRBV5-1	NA	TGCGCCAGCAGCTTAACAATGACAGGGGACGAGCAGTACTTC	CASSLTMTGDEQYF
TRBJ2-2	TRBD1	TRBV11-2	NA	TGTGCCAGCAGCTCCGGACAGGGATGGACCGGGGAGCTGTTTTTT	CASSSGQGWTGELFF
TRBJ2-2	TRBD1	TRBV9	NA	TGTGCCAGCAGCGCCTCGACAGGGACGAACACCGGGGAGCTGTTTTTT	CASSASTGTNTGELFF
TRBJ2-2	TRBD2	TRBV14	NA	TGTGCCAGCAGAAGAGCGGGAGGCACCGGGGAGCTGTTTTTT	CASRRAGGTGELFF
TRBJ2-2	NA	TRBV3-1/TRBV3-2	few	TGTGCCAGCAGCCCGAATTGGGGCAGGTCGAACACCGGGGAGCTGTTTTTT	CASSPNWGRSNTGELFF
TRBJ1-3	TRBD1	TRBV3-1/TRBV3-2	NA	TGTGCCAGCAGTTATCACAGGGGTGGAAACACCATATATTTT	CASSYHRGGNTIYF
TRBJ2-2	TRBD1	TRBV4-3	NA	TGCGCCAGCAGCCAAGATCTTAGGACAGGGGAGGTCACCGGGGAGCTGTTTTTT	CASSQDLRTGEVTGELFF
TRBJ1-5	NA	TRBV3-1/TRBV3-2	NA	TGTGCCAGCAGCCAAGGGTCGGCAGGGAGCAATCAGCCCCAGCATTTT	CASSQGSAGSNQPQHF